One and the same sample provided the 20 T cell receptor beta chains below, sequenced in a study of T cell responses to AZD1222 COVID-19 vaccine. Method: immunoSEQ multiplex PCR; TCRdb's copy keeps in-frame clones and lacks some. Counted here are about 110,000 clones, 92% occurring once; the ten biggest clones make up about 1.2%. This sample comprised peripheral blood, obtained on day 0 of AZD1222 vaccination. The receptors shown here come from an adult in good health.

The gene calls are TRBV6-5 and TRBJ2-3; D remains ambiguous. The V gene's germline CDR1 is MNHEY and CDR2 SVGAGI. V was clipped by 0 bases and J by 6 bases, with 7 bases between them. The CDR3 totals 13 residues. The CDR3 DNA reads TGTGCCAGCAGTTACTCATGGCGGGATACGCAGTATTTT. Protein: CASSYSWRDTQYF.

CDR3 nucleotide sequence: TGTGCCAGCAGTGAATTCGGGGAGCTGTTTTTT. Its translation is CASSEFGELFF. The V gene is TRBV6-1, the J gene TRBJ2-2; D is unclear. CDR3 length equals 11 residues. The germline CDR1 and CDR2 sequences are MNHNS and SASEGT. V was cut by 2 bases and J by 7 bases, with 2 bases left in between.

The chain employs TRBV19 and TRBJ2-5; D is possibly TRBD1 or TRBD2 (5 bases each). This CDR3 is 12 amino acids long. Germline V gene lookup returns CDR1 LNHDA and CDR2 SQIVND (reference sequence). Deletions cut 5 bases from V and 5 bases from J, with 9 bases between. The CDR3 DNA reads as TGTGCCAGTAGTCCGGGGCAGGAGACCCAGTACTTC. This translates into CASSPGQETQYF.

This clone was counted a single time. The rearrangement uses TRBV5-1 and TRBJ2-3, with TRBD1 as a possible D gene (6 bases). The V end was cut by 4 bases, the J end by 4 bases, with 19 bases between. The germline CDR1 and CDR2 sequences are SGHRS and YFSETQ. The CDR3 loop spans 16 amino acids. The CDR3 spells CASSGTGTLGPDTQYF. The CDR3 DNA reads TGCGCCAGCAGCGGTACCGGGACATTAGGGCCAGATACGCAGTATTTT.

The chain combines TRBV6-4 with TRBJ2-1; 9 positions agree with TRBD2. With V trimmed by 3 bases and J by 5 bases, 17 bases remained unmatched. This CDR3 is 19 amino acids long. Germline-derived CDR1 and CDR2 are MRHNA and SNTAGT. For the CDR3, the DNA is TGTGCCAGCAGTGATCTCAACAGGCGGGAGGGCCCAGCCCACAATGAGCAGTTCTTC. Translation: CASSDLNRREGPAHNEQFF.

Written as DNA, the CDR3 is TGTGCCAGCAGTAAACCGGGACACTCTCCCGGGATTGGCAATCAGCCCCAGCATTTT. Translation gives CASSKPGHSPGIGNQPQHF. V and J are TRBV6-4 and TRBJ1-5; possibly TRBD1 for D (6 bases). The V end was cut by 5 bases, the J end by 2 bases, with 25 bases between. The V gene's germline CDR1 is MRHNA and CDR2 SNTAGT. This CDR3 has 19 amino acids.

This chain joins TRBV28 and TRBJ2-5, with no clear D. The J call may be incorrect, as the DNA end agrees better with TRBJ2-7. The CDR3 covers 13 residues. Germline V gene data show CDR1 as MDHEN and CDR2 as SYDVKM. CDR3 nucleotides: TGTGCCAGCAGTTTAAGGTCCCCTGTCGAGCAGTACTTC. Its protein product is CASSLRSPVEQYF.

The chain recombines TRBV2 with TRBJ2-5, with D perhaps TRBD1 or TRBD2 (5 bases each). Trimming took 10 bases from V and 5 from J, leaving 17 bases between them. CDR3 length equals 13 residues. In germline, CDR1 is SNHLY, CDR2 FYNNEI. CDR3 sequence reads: CATGAGAKETQYF. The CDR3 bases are TGTGCCACCGGGGCAGGAGCAAAGGAGACCCAGTACTTC.

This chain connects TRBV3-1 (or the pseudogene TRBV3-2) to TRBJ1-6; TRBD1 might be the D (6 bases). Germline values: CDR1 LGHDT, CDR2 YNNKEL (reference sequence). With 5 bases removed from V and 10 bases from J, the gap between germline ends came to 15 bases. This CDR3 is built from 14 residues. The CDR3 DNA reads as TGTGCCAGCAGCGGTACAGGGTCAAACTCACCCCTCCACTTT. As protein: CASSGTGSNSPLHF.

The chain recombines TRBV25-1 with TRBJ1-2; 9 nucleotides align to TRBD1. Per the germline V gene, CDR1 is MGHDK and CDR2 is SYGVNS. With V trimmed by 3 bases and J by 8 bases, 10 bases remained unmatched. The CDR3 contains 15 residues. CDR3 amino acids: CASSDPRDREKGYTF. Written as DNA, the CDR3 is TGTGCCAGCAGTGACCCTCGGGACAGGGAGAAGGGCTACACCTTC.

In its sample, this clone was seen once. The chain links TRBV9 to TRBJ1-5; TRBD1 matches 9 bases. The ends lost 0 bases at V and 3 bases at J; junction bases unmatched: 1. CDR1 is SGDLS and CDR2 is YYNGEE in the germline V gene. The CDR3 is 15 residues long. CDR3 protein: CASSVGTGDNQPQHF. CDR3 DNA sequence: TGTGCCAGCAGCGTAGGGACAGGGGACAATCAGCCCCAGCATTTT.

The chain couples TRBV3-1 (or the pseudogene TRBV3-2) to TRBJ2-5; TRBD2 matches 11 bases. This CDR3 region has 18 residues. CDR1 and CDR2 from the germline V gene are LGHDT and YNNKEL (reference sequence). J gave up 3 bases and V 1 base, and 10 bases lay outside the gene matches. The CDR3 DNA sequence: TGTGCCAGCAGCCAAGTGATTAGCGGGAGGGCGGGGGAAGAGACCCAGTACTTC. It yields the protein CASSQVISGRAGEETQYF.

The chain's CDR3 is CASSLVQGAFTEQFF. CDR3 nucleotides: TGCGCCAGCAGCCTGGTACAGGGGGCGTTCACTGAGCAGTTCTTC. The chain has TRBV5-1 and TRBJ2-1, with 9 bases identical to TRBD1. The CDR3 covers 15 residues. Germline loops: CDR1 SGHRS, CDR2 YFSETQ. Losses at the gene ends were 4 bases for V and 9 bases for J; bases not matched to a gene: 11.

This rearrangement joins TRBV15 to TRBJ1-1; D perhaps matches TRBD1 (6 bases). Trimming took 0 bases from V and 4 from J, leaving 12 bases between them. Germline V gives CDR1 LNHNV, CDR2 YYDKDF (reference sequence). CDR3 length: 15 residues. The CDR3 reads CATSRDQGRGTEAFF. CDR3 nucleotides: TGTGCCACCAGCAGAGATCAGGGGCGCGGCACTGAAGCTTTCTTT.

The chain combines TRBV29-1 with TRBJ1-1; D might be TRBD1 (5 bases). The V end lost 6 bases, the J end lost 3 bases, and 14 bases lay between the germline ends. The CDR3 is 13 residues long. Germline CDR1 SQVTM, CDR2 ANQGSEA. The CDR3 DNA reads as TGCAGCGTCAGACACGGGGGGGACACTGAAGCTTTCTTT. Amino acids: CSVRHGGDTEAFF.

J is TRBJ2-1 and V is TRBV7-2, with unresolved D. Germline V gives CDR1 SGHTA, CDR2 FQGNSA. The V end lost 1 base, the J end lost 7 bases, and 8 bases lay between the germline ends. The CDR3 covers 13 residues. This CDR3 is CASSLVDGNEQFF. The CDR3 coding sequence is TGTGCCAGCAGCTTAGTGGACGGGAATGAGCAGTTCTTC.

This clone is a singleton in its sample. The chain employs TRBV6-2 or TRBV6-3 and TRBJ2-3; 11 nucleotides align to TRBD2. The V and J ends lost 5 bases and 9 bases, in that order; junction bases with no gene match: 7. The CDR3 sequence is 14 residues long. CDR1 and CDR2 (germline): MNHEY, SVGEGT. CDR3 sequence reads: CASSLAGGFRTQYF. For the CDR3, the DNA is TGTGCCAGCAGTCTAGCGGGGGGTTTTCGCACGCAGTATTTT.

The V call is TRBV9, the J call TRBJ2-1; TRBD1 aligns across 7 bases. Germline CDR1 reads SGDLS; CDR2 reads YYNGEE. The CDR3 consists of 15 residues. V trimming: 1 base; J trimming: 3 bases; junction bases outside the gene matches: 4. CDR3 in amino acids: CASSVTGVDYNEQFF. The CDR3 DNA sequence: TGTGCCAGCAGCGTAACAGGGGTCGACTACAATGAGCAGTTCTTC.

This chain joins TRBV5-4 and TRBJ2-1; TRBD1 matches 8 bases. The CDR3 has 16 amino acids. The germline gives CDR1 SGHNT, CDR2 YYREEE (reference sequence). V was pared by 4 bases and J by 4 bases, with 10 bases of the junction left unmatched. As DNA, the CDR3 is TGTGCCAGCAGCCCCGAGTCGGGACAGGCTTACAATGAGCAGTTCTTC. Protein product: CASSPESGQAYNEQFF.

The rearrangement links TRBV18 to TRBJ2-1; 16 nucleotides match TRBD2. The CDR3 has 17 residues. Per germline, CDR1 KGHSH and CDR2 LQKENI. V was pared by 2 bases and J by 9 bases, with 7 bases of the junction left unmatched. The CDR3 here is CASSPTGTSGRAGEQFF. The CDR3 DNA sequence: TGTGCCAGCTCACCAACCGGGACTAGCGGGAGGGCGGGTGAGCAGTTCTTC.